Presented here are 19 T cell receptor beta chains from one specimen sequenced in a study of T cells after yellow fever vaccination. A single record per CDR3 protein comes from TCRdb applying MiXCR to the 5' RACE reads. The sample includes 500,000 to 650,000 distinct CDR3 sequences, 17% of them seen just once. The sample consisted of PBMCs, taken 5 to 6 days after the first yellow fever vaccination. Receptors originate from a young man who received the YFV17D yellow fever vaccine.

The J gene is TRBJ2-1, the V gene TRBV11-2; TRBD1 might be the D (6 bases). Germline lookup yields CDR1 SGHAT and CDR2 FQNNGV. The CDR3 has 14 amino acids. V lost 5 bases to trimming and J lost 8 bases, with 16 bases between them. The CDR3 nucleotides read TGTGCCAGCAGCATAAGGGTACAGGGCCATGAGCAGTTCTTC. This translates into CASSIRVQGHEQFF.

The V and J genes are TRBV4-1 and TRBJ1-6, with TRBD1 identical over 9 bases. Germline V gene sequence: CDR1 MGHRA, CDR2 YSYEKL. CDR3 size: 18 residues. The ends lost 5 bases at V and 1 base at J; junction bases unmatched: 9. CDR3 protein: CASSTRDREVSYNSPLHF. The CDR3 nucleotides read TGCGCCAGCAGCACCCGGGACAGGGAGGTGTCCTATAATTCACCCCTCCACTTT.

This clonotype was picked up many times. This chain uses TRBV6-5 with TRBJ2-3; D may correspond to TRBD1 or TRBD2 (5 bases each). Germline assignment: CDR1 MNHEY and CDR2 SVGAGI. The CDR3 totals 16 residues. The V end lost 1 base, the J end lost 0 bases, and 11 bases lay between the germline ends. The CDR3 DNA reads TGTGCCAGCAGTTACTGGGGTGGGGGTAGCACAGATACGCAGTATTTT. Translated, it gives CASSYWGGGSTDTQYF.

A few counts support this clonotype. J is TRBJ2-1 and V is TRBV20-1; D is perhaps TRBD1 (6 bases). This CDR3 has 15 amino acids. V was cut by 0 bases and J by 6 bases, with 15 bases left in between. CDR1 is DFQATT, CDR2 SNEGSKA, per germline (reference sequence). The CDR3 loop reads CSARDRRKGVNEQFF. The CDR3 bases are TGCAGTGCTAGAGATCGGAGGAAGGGGGTCAATGAGCAGTTCTTC.

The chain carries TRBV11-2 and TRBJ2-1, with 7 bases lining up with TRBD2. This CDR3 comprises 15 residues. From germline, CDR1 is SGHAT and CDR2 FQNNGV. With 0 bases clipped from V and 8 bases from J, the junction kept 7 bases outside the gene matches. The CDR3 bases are TGTGCCAGCAGCTTAGAGGCCGGACTAGTGTATGAGCAGTTCTTC. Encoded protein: CASSLEAGLVYEQFF. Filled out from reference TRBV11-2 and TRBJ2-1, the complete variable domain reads EAGVAQSPRYKIIEKRQSVAFWCNPISGHATLYWYQQILGQGPKLLIQFQNNGVVDDSQLPKDRFSAERLKGVDSTLKIQPAKLEDSAVYLCASSLEAGLVYEQFFGPGTRLTVL.

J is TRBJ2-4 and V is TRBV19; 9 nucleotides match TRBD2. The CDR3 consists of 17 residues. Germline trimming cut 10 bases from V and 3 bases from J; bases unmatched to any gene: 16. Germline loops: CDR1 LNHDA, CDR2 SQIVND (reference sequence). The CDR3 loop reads CATNPGASGIGKNIQYF. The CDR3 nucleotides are TGTGCCACTAACCCTGGGGCTAGCGGGATTGGCAAAAACATTCAGTACTTC.

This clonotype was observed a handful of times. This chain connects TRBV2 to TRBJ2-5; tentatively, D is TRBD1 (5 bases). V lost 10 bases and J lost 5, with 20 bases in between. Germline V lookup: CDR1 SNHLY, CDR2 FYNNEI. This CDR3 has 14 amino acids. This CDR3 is CANRFDLGVETQYF. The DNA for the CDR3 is TGTGCCAACCGATTCGACCTAGGGGTTGAGACCCAGTACTTC.

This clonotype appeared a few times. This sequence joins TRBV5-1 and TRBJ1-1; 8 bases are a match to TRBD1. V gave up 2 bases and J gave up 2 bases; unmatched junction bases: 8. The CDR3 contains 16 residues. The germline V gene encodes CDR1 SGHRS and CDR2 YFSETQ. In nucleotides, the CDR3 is TGCGCCAGCAGCTTAAGGGTCGACAGGGGAAACACTGAAGCTTTCTTT. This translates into CASSLRVDRGNTEAFF. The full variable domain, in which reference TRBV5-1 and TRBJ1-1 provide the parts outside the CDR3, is KAGVTQTPRYLIKTRGQQVTLSCSPISGHRSVSWYQQTPGQGLQFLFEYFSETQRNKGNFPGRFSGRQFSNSRSEMNVSTLELGDSALYLCASSLRVDRGNTEAFFGQGTRLTVV.

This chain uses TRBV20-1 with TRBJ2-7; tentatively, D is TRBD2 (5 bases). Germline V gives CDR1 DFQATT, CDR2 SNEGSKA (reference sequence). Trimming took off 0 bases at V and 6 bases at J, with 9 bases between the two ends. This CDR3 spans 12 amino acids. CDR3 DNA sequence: TGCAGTGCTAGAGAACCCGGGGTCGAGCAGTACGTC. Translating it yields CSAREPGVEQYV.

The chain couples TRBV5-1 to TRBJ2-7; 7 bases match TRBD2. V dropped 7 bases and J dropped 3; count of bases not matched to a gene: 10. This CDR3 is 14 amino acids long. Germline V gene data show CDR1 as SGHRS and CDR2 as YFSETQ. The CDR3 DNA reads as TGCGCCAGCTCCGGGCAGGGAGGGGTCTACGAGCAGTACTTC. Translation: CASSGQGGVYEQYF.

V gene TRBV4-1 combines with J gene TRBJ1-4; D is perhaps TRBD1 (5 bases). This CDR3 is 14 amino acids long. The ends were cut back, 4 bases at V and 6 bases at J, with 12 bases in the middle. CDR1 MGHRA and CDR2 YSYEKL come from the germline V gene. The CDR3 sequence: CASSLGVGYEKLFF. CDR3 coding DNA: TGCGCCAGCAGCCTGGGGGTGGGGTATGAAAAACTGTTTTTT.

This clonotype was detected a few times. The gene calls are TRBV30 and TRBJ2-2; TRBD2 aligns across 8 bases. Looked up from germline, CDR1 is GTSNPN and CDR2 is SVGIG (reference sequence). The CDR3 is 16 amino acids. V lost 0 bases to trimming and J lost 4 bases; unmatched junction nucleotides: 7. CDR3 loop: CAWSVVGGAPTGELFF. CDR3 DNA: TGTGCCTGGAGTGTAGTCGGGGGGGCCCCCACCGGGGAGCTGTTTTTT. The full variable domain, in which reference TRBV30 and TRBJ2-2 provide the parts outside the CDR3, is SQTIHQWPATLVQPVGSPLSLECTVEGTSNPNLYWYRQAAGRGLQLLFYSVGIGQISSEVPQNLSASRPQDRQFILSSKKLLLSDSGFYLCAWSVVGGAPTGELFFGEGSRLTVL.

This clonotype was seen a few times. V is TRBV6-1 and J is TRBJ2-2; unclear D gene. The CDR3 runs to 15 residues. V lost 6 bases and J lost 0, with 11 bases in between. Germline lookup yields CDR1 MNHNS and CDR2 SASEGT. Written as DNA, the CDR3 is TGTGCCAGCAGAGTTAGCTGGGCGAACACCGGGGAGCTGTTTTTT. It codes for CASRVSWANTGELFF.

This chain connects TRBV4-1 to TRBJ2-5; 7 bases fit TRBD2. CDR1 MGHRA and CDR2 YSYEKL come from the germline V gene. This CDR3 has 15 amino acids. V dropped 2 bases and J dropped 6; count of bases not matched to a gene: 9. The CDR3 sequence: CASSQLPNGGKTQYF. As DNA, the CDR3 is TGCGCCAGCAGCCAACTGCCCAACGGGGGGAAGACCCAGTACTTC.

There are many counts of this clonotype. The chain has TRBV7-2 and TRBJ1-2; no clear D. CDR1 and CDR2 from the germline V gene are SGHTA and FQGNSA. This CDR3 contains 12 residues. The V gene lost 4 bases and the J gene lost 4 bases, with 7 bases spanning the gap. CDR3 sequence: CASSSQSYGYTF. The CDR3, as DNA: TGTGCCAGCAGCTCACAGTCCTATGGCTACACCTTC.

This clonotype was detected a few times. CDR3 loop: CASSVFPQETQYF. CDR3 coding DNA: TGCGCCAGCAGCGTTTTTCCCCAAGAGACCCAGTACTTC. The V call is TRBV5-1, the J call TRBJ2-5, with unresolved D. Deletions cut 4 bases from V and 1 base from J, with 8 bases between. Germline loops: CDR1 SGHRS, CDR2 YFSETQ. This CDR3 is 13 amino acids long.

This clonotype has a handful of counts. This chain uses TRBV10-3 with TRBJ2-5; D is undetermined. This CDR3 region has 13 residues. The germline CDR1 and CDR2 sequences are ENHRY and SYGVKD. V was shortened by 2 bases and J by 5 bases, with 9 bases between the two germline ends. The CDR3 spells CAISEGSSETQYF. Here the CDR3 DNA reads TGTGCCATCAGTGAGGGTAGTTCCGAGACCCAGTACTTC.

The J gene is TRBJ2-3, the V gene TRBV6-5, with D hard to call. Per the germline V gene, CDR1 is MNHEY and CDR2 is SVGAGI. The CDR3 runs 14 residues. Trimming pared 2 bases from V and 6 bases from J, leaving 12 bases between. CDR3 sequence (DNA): TGTGCCAGCAGTTACGCTCCCATCAGGGATACGCAGTATTTT. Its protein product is CASSYAPIRDTQYF.

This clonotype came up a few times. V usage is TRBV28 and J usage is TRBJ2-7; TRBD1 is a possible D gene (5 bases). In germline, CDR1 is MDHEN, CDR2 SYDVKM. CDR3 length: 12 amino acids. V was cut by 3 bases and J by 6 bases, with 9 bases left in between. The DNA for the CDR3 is TGTGCCAGCAGTTTGAAGGGGCGCGAGCAGTACGTC. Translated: CASSLKGREQYV.